This T cell receptor beta chain was sequenced for a study of CD8 T cells in ankylosing spondylitis. V was cut by 8 bases and J by 2 bases, with 8 bases left in between. The CDR3 is made up of 12 amino acids. Broader study findings: What seemed typical of ankylosing spondylitis blood was a TCR beta motif built from under 10 highly homologous variants. Clones linked to disease were reported to show significant enrichment in matched ankylosing spondylitis synovial fluid. Disease-associated clonotypes exhibited CD8+ identity and were relatively infrequent in peripheral blood.

This clonotype was seen repeatedly, ten times or more. The antigen remains undetermined. Scientists made TCR beta libraries using quantitative 5'-RACE with molecular barcodes. TCRdb itself ran the 5' RACE reads through MiXCR, one entry per CDR3 protein. Among around 150,000 distinct CDR3 sequences listed, approximately 10% were seen once. The chain links TRBV12-3 or TRBV12-4 to TRBJ2-3, with D possibly TRBD2 on 5 matching bases. The clonotype comes from a female donor with ankylosing spondylitis or in good health (not recorded which). Sequenced sample: blood, either unsorted or a sorted T cell fraction (not recorded which). Here the CDR3 DNA reads TGTGCCAGCGAGGACTTCACAGATACGCAGTATTTT. Translation: CASEDFTDTQYF.